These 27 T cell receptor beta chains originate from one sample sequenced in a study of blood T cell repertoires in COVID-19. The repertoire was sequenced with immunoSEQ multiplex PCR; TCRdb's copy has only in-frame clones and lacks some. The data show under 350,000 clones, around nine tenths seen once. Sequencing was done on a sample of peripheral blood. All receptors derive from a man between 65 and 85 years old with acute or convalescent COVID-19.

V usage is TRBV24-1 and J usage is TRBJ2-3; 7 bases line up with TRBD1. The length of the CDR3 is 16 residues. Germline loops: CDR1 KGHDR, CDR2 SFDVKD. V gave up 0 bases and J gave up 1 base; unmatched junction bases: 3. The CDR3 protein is CATSDLRGRGTDTQYF. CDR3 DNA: TGTGCCACCAGTGATTTGAGGGGGCGTGGCACAGATACGCAGTATTTT.

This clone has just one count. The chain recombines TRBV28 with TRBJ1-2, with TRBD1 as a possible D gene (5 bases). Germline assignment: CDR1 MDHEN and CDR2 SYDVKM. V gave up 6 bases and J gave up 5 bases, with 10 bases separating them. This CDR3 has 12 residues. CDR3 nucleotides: TGTGCCAGCAGCGACAGTCGGTATGGCTACACCTTC. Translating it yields CASSDSRYGYTF.

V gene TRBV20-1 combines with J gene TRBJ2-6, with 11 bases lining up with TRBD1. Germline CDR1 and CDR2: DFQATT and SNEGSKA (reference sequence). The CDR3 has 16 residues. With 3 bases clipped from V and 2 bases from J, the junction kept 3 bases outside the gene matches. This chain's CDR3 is CSASGTGGTGANVLTF. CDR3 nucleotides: TGCAGTGCTAGTGGGACAGGGGGAACTGGGGCCAACGTCCTGACTTTC.

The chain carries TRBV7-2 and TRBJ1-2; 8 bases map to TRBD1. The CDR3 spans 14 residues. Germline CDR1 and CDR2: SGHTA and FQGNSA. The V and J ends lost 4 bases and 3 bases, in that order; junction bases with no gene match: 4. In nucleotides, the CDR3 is TGTGCCAGCAGCTCCTCAGGGGGCGACTATGGCTACACCTTC. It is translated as CASSSSGGDYGYTF.

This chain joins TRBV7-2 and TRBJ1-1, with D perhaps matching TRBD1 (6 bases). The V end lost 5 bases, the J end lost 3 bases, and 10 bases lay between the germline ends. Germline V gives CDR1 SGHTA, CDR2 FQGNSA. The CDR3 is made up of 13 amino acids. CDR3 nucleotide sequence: TGTGCCAGCAGCACAGGGATAGACACTGAAGCTTTCTTT. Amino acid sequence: CASSTGIDTEAFF.

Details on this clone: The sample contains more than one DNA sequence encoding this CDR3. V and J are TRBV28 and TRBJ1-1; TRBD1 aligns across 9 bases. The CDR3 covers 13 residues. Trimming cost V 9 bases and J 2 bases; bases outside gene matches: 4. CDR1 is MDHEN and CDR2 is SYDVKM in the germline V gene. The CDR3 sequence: CASLDRGNTEAFF. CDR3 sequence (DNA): TGTGCCAGTCTGGACAGGGGCAACACTGAAGCTTTCTTT.

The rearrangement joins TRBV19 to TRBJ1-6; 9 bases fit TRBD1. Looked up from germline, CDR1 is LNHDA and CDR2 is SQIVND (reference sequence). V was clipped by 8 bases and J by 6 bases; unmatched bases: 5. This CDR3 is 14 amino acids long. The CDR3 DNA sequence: TGTGCCAGTGGCTCGACAGGGGGTAATTCACCCCTCCACTTT. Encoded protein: CASGSTGGNSPLHF.

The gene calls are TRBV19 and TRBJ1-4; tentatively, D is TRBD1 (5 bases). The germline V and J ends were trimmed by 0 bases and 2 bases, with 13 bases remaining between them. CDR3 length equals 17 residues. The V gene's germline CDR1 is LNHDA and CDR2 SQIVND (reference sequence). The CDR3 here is CASSIDGMGRTNEKLFF. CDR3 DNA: TGTGCCAGTAGTATAGATGGAATGGGGCGGACTAATGAAAAACTGTTTTTT.

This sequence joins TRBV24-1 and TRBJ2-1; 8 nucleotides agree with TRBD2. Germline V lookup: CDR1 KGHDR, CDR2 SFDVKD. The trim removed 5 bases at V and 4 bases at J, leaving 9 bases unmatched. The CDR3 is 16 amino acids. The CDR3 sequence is CATSGALAGSYNEQFF. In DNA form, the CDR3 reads TGTGCCACCAGTGGGGCTCTAGCGGGCTCGTACAATGAGCAGTTCTTC.

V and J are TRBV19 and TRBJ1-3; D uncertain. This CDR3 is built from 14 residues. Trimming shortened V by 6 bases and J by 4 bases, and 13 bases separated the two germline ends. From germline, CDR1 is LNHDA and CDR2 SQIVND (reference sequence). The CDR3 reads CASSLGAGGNTIYF. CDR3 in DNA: TGTGCCAGTAGCCTAGGAGCGGGAGGAAACACCATATATTTT.

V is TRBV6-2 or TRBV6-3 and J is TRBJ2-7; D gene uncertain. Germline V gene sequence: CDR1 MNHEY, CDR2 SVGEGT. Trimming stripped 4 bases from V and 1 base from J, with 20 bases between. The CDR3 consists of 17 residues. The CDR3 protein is CASSFPLSSLPSYEQYF. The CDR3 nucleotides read TGTGCCAGCAGTTTCCCACTTTCATCTCTCCCGTCCTACGAGCAGTACTTC.

This CDR3 reads CASSTGQGTNEKLFF. The CDR3 DNA sequence: TGTGCCAGTAGTACCGGACAGGGAACTAATGAAAAACTGTTTTTT. J is TRBJ1-4 and V is TRBV19; 8 bases map to TRBD1. The CDR3 has 15 residues. V gave up 4 bases and J gave up 1 base; unmatched junction bases: 2. Germline lookup yields CDR1 LNHDA and CDR2 SQIVND (reference sequence).

The chain's CDR3 is CASSLGQGDITEQFF. CDR3 bases: TGTGCCAGCAGCCTCGGACAGGGAGATATCACTGAGCAGTTCTTC. The J gene is TRBJ2-1, the V gene TRBV9; 8 bases match TRBD1. The CDR3 runs to 15 residues. CDR1 is SGDLS, CDR2 YYNGEE, per germline. Trimming at V came to 4 bases and at J to 9 bases, leaving 12 bases not matched to a gene.

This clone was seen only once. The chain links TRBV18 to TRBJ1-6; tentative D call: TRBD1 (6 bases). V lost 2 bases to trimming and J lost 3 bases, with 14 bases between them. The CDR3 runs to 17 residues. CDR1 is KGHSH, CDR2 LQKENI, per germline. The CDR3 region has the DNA TGTGCCAGCTCACCAATACAGGGAAGGGTCTATAATTCACCCCTCCACTTT. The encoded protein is CASSPIQGRVYNSPLHF.

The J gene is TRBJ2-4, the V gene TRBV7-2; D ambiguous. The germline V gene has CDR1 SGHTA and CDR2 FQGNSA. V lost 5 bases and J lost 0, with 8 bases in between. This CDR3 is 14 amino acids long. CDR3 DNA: TGTGCCAGCAGCCCCTCCCTAGCCAAAAACATTCAGTACTTC. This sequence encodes CASSPSLAKNIQYF.

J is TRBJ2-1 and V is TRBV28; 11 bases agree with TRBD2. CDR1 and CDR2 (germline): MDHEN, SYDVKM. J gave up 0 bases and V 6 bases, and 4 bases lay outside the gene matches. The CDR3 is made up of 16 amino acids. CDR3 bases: TGTGCCAGCAGACCTAGCGGGAGGTCCTCCTACAATGAGCAGTTCTTC. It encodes CASRPSGRSSYNEQFF.

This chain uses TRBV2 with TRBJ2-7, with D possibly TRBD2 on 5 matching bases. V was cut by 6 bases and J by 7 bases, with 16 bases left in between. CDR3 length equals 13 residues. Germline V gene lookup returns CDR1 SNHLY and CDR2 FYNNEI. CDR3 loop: CASSTTRPGEQYF. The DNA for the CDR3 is TGTGCCAGCAGCACCACTAGGCCGGGTGAGCAGTACTTC.

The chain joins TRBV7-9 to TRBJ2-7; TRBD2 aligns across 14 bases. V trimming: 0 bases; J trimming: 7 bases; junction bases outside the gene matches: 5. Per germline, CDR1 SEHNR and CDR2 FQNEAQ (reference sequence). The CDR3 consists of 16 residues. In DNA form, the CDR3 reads TGTGCCAGCAGCTTAGCGGGGACTAGCGGGGGCCGGGAGCAGTACTTC. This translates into CASSLAGTSGGREQYF.

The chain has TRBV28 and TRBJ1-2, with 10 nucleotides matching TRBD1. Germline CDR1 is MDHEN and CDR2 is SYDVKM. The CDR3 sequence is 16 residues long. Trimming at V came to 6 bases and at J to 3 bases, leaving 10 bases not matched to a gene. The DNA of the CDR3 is TGTGCCAGCAGGACGACAGGGGGCGGGGAGTACTATGGCTACACCTTC. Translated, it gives CASRTTGGGEYYGYTF.

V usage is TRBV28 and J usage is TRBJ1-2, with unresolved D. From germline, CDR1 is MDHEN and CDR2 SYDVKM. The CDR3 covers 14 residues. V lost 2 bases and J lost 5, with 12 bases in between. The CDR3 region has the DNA TGTGCCAGCAGTTTAACGGCCAGACAATATGGCTACACCTTC. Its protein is CASSLTARQYGYTF.

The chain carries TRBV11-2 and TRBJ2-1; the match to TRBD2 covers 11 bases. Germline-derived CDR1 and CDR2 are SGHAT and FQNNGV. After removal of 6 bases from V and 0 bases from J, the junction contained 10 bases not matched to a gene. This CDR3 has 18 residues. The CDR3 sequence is CASSWLAGGSSSYNEQFF. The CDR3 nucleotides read TGTGCCAGCAGTTGGCTAGCGGGAGGTTCCAGCTCCTACAATGAGCAGTTCTTC.

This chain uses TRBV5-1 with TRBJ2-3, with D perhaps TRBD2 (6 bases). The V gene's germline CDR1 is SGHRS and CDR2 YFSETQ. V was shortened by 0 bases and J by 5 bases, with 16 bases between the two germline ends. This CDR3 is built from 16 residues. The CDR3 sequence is CASSLVLTGEEDTQYF. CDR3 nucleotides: TGCGCCAGCAGCTTGGTTTTAACGGGGGAGGAAGATACGCAGTATTTT.

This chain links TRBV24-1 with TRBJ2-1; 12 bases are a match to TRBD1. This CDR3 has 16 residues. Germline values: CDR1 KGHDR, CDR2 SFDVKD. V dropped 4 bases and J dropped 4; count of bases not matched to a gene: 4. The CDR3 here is CATSDRDRGPYNEQFF. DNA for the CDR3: TGTGCCACCAGTGACCGGGACAGGGGGCCGTACAATGAGCAGTTCTTC.

CDR3 coding DNA: TGTGCCAGCGCCTCCATGGGAGTCGGCACTGAAGCTTTCTTT. Amino acids: CASASMGVGTEAFF. The chain recombines TRBV6-5 with TRBJ1-1; D is ambiguous. V lost 8 bases, J lost 4 bases, and 17 bases lay in between. Germline CDR1 and CDR2: MNHEY and SVGAGI. The CDR3 has 14 amino acids.

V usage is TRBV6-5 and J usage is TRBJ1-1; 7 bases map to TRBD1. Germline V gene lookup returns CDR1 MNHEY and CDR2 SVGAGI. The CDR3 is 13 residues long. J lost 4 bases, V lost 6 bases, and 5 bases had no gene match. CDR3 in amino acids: CASSRTGVTEAFF. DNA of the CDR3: TGTGCCAGCAGCCGTACAGGGGTCACTGAAGCTTTCTTT.

CDR3 protein: CASSTGQGQGQPQHF. The CDR3 DNA reads as TGTGCCAGCAGTACCGGTCAGGGACAGGGTCAGCCCCAGCATTTT. The gene calls are TRBV6-5 and TRBJ1-5; 9 bases are shared with TRBD1. Trimming cost V 5 bases and J 6 bases; bases outside gene matches: 8. The CDR3 is made up of 15 amino acids. Per germline, CDR1 MNHEY and CDR2 SVGAGI.

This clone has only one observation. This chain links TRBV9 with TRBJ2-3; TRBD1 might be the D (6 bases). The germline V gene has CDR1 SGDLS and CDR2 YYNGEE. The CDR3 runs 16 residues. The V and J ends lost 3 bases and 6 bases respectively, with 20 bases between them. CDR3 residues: CASSGRGPGVGDTQYF. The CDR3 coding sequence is TGTGCCAGCAGCGGTCGCGGGCCAGGGGTTGGGGATACGCAGTATTTT.